The T cell receptor beta chain described here comes from a study of T cell responses to AZD1222 COVID-19 vaccine. Whole-study results and caveats: Possibly, clonal diversity was underestimated; donors were largely white British and included more females. Researchers took repertoire samples only after the peak T cell response had come.

Second-dose schedules of about 4 or about 12 weeks were combined. V was clipped by 5 bases and J by 4 bases, with 12 bases between them. Looked up from germline, CDR1 is SGHRS and CDR2 is YFSETQ. The CDR3 spans 13 residues. Sequenced by immunoSEQ multiplex PCR; TCRdb stores in-frame clones only, minus some. The sample carries roughly 170,000 clones, 94% recorded once. On this clone: The antigen is unknown.

Sequencing used peripheral blood, obtained 28 days after the second AZD1222 dose. The source is an adult who received the AZD1222 COVID-19 vaccine. The chain links TRBV5-1 to TRBJ1-2; D gene uncertain. CDR3 residues: CASRVGPSYGYTF. The CDR3 region has the DNA TGCGCCAGCAGGGTCGGGCCCTCCTATGGCTACACCTTC.